Sequencing of this T cell receptor (beta chain) was carried out in a study of persistence of HIV-infected CD4 T cells. Looking at the study overall: The sample holds CD4+ T cells responsive to CMV or HIV-1 Gag.

This clone occurred a few times. Its antigen remains unknown. Cells were stimulated with overlapping HIV-1 Gag 15-mer peptides. Sorted nonresponding memory CD4+ T cells were CD40L-negative, CD69-negative, CD45RO-high. General study points: CMV- and Gag-responding cells had lower TCRbeta richness than CD3/CD28-responding cells. Degenerate expanded CDR3beta sequences were enriched among CMV- and Gag-responding cells.

Sequencing used immunoSEQ version 4 in survey mode. Produced via immunoSEQ multiplex PCR; TCRdb's table is partial and in-frame only. The sample has 35,000 or so clones, under 90% seen once; the top ten hold about 5%. The CDR3 spans 12 residues. Germline V gene sequence: CDR1 SGHRS, CDR2 YFSETQ. V dropped 6 bases and J dropped 3 bases, with 7 bases sitting between them. The genes are TRBV5-1 and TRBJ2-1; D gene unclear. The receptor was derived from an adult with HIV. The donor label of this sample is uncertain. The source was cultured CD4+ T cells from PBMCs, collected from a patient who received antiretroviral therapy. The CDR3 DNA sequence: TGCGCCAGCACATTGAACTACAATGAGCAGTTCTTC. Its protein product is CASTLNYNEQFF.